This TCR beta chain is from a study of T cell responses to AZD1222 COVID-19 vaccine. Whole-study results and caveats: A rise in Spike-specific TCR breadth and depth followed two AZD1222 doses.

Germline V gene sequence: CDR1 MNHEY, CDR2 SVGAGI. The CDR3 runs to 15 residues. V was pared by 4 bases and J by 7 bases, with 8 bases of the junction left unmatched. A remark on this clone: Its antigen is currently unknown.

TCRdb's table, derived via immunoSEQ multiplex PCR, lists solely in-frame clones and lacks some. The sample yields 88,000 or so clones, approximately 88% seen once. The sample here was peripheral blood, taken 28 days after the second AZD1222 dose. V and J are TRBV6-5 and TRBJ1-4, with TRBD1 matching 8 bases. This sequence originates from an adult who received the AZD1222 COVID-19 vaccine. The CDR3 region has the DNA TGTGCCAGCAGTTCGGGACAGGTGAAGAGTGAAAAACTGTTTTTT. Its protein is CASSSGQVKSEKLFF.